This TCR beta chain was obtained from a study of cytomegalovirus exposure and HLA in healthy donors. This clone occurred a few times. The germline V gene encodes CDR1 MGHRA and CDR2 YSYEKL. V was pared by 1 base and J by 3 bases, with 9 bases between. The CDR3 runs 14 residues. Amplification used 60 Vbeta primers and 13 Jbeta primers. Sequenced by immunoSEQ multiplex PCR; TCRdb stores in-frame clones only, minus some. The sample contains about 110,000 clones, almost 75% of which appear only once. This receptor was obtained from a man between 35 and 55 years old in good health and CMV-seronegative. The specimen sequenced was PBMCs. V usage is TRBV4-1 and J usage is TRBJ1-1; D is unresolved. CDR3 in DNA: TGCGCCAGCAGCCAAGTCAGGTCCCACACTGAAGCTTTCTTT. Translated, it gives CASSQVRSHTEAFF.